The 2 T cell receptor beta chains reported below all come from one sample, sequenced in a study of blood T cell repertoires in COVID-19. Repertoires were generated with immunoSEQ multiplex PCR, while TCRdb's copy carries only in-frame clones and drops some. The table lists 150,000 to 200,000 clones, approximately 84% of them singletons. The sample comprised peripheral blood. Receptors were obtained from a human donor with acute or convalescent COVID-19. The donor label of this sample is uncertain.

The gene calls are TRBV12-5 and TRBJ1-5; D perhaps matches TRBD1 (5 bases). Trimming pared 4 bases from V and 7 bases from J, leaving 14 bases between. The CDR3 totals 14 residues. CDR1 is LGHNT, CDR2 FRNRAP, per germline. The CDR3 sequence is CASGSGNMGQPQHF. The CDR3 DNA sequence: TGTGCTAGTGGTTCAGGGAATATGGGCCAGCCCCAGCATTTT.

The gene calls are TRBV2 and TRBJ1-1; D remains ambiguous. Germline V gives CDR1 SNHLY, CDR2 FYNNEI. Trimming removed 0 bases from V and 4 bases from J, with 9 bases in between. The CDR3 spans 14 residues. The CDR3 spells CASSEAHGVTEAFF. The CDR3 nucleotides read TGTGCCAGCAGTGAAGCGCACGGGGTCACTGAAGCTTTCTTT.